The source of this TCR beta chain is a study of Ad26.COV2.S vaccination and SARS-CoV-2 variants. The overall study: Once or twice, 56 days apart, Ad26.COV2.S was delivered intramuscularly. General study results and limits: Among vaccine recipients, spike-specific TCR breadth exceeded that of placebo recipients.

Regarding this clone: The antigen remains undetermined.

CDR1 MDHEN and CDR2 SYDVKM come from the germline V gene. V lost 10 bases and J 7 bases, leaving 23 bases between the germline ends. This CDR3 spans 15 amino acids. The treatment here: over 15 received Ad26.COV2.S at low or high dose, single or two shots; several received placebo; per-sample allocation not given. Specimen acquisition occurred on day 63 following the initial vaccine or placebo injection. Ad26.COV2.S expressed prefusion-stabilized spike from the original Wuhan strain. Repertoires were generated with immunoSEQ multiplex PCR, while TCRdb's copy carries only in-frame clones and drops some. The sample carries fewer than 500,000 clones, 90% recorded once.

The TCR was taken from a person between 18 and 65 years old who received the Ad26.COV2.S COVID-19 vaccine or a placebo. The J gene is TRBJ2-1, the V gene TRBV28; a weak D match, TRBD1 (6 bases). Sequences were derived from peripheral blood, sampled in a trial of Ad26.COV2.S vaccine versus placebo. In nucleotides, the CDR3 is TGTGCCACTACCCGGACACAGGGTATTTGGAATGAGCAGTTCTTC. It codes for CATTRTQGIWNEQFF.